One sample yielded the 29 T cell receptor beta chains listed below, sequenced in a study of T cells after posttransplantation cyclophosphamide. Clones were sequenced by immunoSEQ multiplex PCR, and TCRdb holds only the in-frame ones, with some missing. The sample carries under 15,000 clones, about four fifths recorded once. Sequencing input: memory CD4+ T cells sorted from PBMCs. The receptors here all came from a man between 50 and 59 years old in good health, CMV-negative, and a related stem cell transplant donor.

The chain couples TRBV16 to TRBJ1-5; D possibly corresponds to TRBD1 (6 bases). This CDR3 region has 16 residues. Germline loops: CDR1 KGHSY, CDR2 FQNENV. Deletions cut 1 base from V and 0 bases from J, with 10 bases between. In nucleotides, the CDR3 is TGTGCCAGCAGCCAATGGAGGACAGATAGCAATCAGCCCCAGCATTTT. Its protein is CASSQWRTDSNQPQHF.

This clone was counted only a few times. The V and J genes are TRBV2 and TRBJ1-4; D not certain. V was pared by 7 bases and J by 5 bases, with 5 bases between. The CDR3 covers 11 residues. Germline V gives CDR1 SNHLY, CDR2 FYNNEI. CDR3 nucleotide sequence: TGTGCCAGCACCCTAAATGAAAAACTGTTTTTT. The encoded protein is CASTLNEKLFF.

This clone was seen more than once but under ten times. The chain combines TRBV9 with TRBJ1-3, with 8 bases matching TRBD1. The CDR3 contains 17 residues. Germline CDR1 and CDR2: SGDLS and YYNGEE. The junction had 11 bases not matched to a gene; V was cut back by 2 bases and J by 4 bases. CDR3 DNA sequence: TGTGCCAGCAGCGTCGGAGGGCAGGGGGCTAGGGGAAACACCATATATTTT. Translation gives CASSVGGQGARGNTIYF.

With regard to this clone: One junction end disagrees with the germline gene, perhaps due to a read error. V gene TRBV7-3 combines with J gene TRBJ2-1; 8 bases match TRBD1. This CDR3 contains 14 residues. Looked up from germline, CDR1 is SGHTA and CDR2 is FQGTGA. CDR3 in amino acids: CASSITAGGQKQFF. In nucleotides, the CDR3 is TGTGCCAGCAGCATAACTGCAGGGGGCCAAAAGCAGTTCTTC.

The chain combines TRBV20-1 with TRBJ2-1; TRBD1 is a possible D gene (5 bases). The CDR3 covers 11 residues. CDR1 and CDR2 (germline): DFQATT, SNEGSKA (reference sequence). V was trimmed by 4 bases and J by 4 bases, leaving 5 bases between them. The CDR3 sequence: CSATGYNEQFF. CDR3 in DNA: TGCAGTGCTACAGGGTACAATGAGCAGTTCTTC.

The CDR3 nucleotides read TGTGCCAGCAGCTTAGGGGACGGGAGGATTCAAGAGACCCAGTACTTC. This codes for CASSLGDGRIQETQYF. The chain is built from TRBV7-9 and TRBJ2-5; TRBD2 matches 7 bases. V trimming: 1 base; J trimming: 2 bases; junction bases outside the gene matches: 7. This CDR3 spans 16 amino acids. CDR1 and CDR2 from the germline V gene are SEHNR and FQNEAQ (reference sequence).

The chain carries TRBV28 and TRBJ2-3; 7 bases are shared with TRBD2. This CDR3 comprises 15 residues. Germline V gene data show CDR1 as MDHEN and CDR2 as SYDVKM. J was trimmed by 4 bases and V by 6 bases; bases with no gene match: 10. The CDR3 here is CASSRGESGADTQYF. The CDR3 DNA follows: TGTGCCAGCAGCCGGGGGGAATCGGGCGCAGATACGCAGTATTTT.

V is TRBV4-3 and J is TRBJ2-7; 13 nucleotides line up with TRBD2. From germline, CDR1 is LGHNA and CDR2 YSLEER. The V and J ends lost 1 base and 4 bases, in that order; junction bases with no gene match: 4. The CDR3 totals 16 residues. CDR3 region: CASSQGLAGGSYEQYF. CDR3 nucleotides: TGCGCCAGCAGCCAAGGACTAGCGGGGGGATCGTACGAGCAGTACTTC.

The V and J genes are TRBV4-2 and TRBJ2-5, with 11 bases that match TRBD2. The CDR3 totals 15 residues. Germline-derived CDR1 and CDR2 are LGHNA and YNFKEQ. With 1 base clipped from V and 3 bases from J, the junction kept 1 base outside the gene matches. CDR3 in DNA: TGTGCCAGCAGCCAAGGGGGACTAGCGGAAGAGACCCAGTACTTC. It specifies CASSQGGLAEETQYF.

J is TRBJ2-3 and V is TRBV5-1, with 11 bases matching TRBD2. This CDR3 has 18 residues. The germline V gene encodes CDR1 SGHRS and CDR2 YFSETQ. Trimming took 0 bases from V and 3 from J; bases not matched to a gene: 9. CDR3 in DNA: TGCGCCAGCAGCTTGGGACTAGCGGGATATGGTGGGACAGATACGCAGTATTTT. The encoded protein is CASSLGLAGYGGTDTQYF.

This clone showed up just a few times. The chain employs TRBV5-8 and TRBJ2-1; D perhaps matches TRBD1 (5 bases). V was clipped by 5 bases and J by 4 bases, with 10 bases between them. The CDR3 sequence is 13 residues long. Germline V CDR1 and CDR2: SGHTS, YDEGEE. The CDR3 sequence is CASSQDTYNEQFF. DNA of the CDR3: TGTGCCAGCAGTCAGGACACATACAATGAGCAGTTCTTC.

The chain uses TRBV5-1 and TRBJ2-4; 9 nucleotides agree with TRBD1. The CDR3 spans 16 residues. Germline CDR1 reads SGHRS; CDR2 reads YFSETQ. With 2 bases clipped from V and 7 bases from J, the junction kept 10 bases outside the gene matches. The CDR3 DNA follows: TGCGCCAGCAGCTTAGGTTATGGACAGGGGTCGAACATTCAGTACTTC. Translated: CASSLGYGQGSNIQYF. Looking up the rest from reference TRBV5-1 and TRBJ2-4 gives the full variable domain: KAGVTQTPRYLIKTRGQQVTLSCSPISGHRSVSWYQQTPGQGLQFLFEYFSETQRNKGNFPGRFSGRQFSNSRSEMNVSTLELGDSALYLCASSLGYGQGSNIQYFGAGTRLSVL.

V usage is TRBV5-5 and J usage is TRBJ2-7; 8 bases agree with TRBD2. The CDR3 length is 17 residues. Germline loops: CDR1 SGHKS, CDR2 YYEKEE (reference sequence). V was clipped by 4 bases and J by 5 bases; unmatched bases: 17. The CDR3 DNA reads TGTGCCAGCAGCCGGGGGGGTCGGCGGGATGGGTCGGACGAGCAGTACTTC. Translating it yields CASSRGGRRDGSDEQYF.

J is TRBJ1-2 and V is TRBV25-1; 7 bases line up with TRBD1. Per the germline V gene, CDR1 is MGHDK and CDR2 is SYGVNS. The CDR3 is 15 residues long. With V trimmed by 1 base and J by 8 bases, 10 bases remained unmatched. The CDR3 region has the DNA TGTGCCAGCAGTGAATCAGTGCAGGGGGTAGGCGGCTACACCTTC. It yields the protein CASSESVQGVGGYTF.

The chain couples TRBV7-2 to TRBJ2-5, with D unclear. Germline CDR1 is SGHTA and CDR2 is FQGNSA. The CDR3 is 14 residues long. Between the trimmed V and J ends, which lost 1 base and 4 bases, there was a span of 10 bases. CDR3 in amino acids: CASSLGSNSETQYF. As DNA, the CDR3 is TGTGCCAGCAGCTTAGGTAGTAACTCAGAGACCCAGTACTTC.

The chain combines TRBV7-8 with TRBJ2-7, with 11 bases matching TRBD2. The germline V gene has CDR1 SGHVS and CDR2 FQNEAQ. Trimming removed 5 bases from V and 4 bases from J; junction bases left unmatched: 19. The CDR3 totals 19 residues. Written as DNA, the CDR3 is TGTGCCAGCAGCCCACAGACTAGCGGGAAGTCCACTAGGGTATACGAGCAGTACTTC. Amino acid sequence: CASSPQTSGKSTRVYEQYF.

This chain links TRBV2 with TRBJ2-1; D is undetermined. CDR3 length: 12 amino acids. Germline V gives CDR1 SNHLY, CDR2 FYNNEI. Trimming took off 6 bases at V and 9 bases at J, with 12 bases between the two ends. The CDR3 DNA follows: TGTGCCAGCAGCGACCTAGGTAGTGAGCAGTTCTTC. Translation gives CASSDLGSEQFF.

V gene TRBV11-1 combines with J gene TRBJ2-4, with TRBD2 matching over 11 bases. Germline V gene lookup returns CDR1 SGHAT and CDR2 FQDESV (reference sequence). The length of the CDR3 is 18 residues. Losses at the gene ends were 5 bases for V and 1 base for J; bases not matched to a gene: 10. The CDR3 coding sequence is TGTGCCAGCAGCCCCGGACTAGCGGGCGTCGGGGCCAAAAACATTCAGTACTTC. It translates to CASSPGLAGVGAKNIQYF. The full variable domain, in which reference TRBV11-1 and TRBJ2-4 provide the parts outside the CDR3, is EAEVAQSPRYKITEKSQAVAFWCDPISGHATLYWYRQILGQGPELLVQFQDESVVDDSQLPKDRFSAERLKGVDSTLKIQPAELGDSAMYLCASSPGLAGVGAKNIQYFGAGTRLSVL.

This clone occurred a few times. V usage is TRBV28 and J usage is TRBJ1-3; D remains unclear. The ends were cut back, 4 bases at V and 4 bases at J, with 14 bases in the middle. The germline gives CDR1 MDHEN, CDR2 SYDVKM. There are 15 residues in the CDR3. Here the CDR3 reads CASSWEGVRGNTIYF. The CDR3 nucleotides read TGTGCCAGCAGTTGGGAGGGAGTGAGAGGAAACACCATATATTTT.

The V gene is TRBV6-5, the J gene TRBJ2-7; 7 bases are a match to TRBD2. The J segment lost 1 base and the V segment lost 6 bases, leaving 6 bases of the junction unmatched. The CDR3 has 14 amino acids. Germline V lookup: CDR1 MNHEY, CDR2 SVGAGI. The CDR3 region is CASSYVGGSYEQYF. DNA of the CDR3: TGTGCCAGCAGCTACGTGGGAGGGTCCTACGAGCAGTACTTC.

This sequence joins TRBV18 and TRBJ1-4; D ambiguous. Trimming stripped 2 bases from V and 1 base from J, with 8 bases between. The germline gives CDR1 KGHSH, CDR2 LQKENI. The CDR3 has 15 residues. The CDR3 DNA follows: TGTGCCAGCTCACCAACGAGTGGAACTAATGAAAAACTGTTTTTT. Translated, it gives CASSPTSGTNEKLFF.

In DNA form, the CDR3 reads TGTGCCAGCAGTAAATGGGGGGGCGGGTCGTACGAGCAGTACTTC. Translation: CASSKWGGGSYEQYF. The rearrangement links TRBV2 to TRBJ2-7; tentative D call: TRBD2 (7 bases). The CDR3 is made up of 15 amino acids. Trimming pared 5 bases from V and 4 bases from J, leaving 18 bases between. Germline V gene lookup returns CDR1 SNHLY and CDR2 FYNNEI. Using reference TRBV2 and TRBJ2-7 for the parts outside the CDR3, the full variable domain is EPEVTQTPSHQVTQMGQEVILRCVPISNHLYFYWYRQILGQKVEFLVSFYNNEISEKSEIFDDQFSVERPDGSNFTLKIRSTKLEDSAMYFCASSKWGGGSYEQYFGPGTRLTVT.

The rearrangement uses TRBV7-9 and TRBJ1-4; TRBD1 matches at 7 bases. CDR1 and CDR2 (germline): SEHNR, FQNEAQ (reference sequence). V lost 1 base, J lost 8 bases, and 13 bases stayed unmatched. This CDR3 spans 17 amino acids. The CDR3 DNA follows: TGTGCCAGCAGCTTAGAAGACTGGACAGGTGGAGGCGAAAAACTGTTTTTT. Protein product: CASSLEDWTGGGEKLFF.

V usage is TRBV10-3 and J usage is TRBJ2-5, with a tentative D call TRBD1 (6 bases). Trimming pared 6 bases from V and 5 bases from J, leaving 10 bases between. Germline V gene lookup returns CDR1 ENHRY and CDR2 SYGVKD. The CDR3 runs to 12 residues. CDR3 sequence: CAISTGLETQYF. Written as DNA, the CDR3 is TGTGCCATCAGCACAGGGTTGGAGACCCAGTACTTC.

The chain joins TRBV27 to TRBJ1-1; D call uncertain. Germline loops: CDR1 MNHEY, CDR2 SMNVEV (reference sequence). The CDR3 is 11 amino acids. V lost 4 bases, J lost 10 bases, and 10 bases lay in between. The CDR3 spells CASSSPSGAFF. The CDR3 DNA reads TGTGCCAGCAGTTCTCCCTCCGGAGCTTTCTTT.

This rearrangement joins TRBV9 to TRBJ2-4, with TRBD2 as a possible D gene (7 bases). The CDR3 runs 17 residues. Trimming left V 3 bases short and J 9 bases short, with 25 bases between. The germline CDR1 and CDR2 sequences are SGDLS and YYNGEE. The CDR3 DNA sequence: TGTGCCAGCAGCGCCTCCAAGGGAGTGGGGGGGCCGGGCATTCAGTACTTC. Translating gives CASSASKGVGGPGIQYF.

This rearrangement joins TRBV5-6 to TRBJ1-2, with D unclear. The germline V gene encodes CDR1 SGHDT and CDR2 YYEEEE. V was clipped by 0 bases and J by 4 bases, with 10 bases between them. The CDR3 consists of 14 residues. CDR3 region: CASSLEMASYGYTF. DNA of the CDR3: TGTGCCAGCAGCTTGGAAATGGCCTCCTATGGCTACACCTTC.

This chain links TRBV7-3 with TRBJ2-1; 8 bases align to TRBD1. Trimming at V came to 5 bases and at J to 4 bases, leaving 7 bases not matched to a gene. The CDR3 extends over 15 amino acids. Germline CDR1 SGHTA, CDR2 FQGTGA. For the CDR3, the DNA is TGTGCCAGCAGCCCCCCGGGACAGGTTTACAATGAGCAGTTCTTC. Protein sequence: CASSPPGQVYNEQFF.

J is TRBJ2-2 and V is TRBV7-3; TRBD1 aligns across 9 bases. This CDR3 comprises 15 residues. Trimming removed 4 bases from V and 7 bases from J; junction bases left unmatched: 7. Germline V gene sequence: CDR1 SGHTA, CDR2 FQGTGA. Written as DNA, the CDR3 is TGTGCCAGCAGCTCAGGGACAGGGAAGGTCGGGGAGCTGTTTTTT. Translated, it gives CASSSGTGKVGELFF. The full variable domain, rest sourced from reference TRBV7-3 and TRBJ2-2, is GAGVSQTPSNKVTEKGKYVELRCDPISGHTALYWYRQSLGQGPEFLIYFQGTGAADDSGLPNDRFFAVRPEGSVSTLKIQRTERGDSAVYLCASSSGTGKVGELFFGEGSRLTVL.